This T cell receptor beta chain was sequenced during a study of regulatory T cells in long-lasting Graves disease. Time point in this sample: newly diagnosed GD, antithyroid drugs for less than 3 months. The TCR library used RNA extracted from PBMCs. Relying on iRepertoire HTBI primers and Arm-PCR of CDR3 regions, the team built TCR beta libraries. TCRdb ran MiXCR on the multiplex PCR reads and lists one entry per CDR3 protein. The sample holds 350,000 to 500,000 distinct CDR3 sequences; less than 15% are singletons and the top ten take 17%. V shed 6 bases, J shed 7 bases, and the junction held 9 bases outside the gene matches. Germline CDR1 is MNHNS and CDR2 is SASEGT. The CDR3 spans 13 residues. The table lists this clonotype with a few counts. These same records also appear under a second study, on T cells in Graves' hyperthyroidism and ophthalmopathy.

The TCR comes from a woman in her fifties or sixties with Graves disease. The chain has TRBV6-1 and TRBJ2-7, with 7 bases fitting TRBD1. Sequences were derived from peripheral blood mononuclear cells (PBMCs), sampled at new diagnosis, from a patient treated with antithyroid drugs. For the CDR3, the DNA is TGTGCCAGCAGCCACAGGGGCATGGGGGAGCAGTACTTC. Amino acids: CASSHRGMGEQYF.